These 31 T cell receptor beta chains were all obtained from the same sample, sequenced in a study of cytomegalovirus exposure and HLA in healthy donors. Both 60 Vbeta primers and 13 Jbeta primers went into the PCR. Data came from immunoSEQ multiplex PCR; TCRdb stores just in-frame clones and leaves some out. The sample table includes some 200,000 clones. Sample: PBMCs. Every receptor here comes from a young woman in good health and CMV-seropositive.

CDR3 residues: CASSPGLAMNIQYF. The DNA for the CDR3 is TGTGCCAGCAGCCCCGGACTAGCGATGAACATTCAGTACTTC. The genes are TRBV7-9 and TRBJ2-4; TRBD2 matches at 9 bases. There are 14 residues in the CDR3. Trimming cost V 5 bases and J 7 bases; bases outside gene matches: 6. Per germline, CDR1 SEHNR and CDR2 FQNEAQ (reference sequence).

The genes are TRBV7-8 and TRBJ1-2, with TRBD1 identical over 9 bases. This CDR3 is built from 17 residues. V was clipped by 6 bases and J by 4 bases; unmatched bases: 15. Germline loops: CDR1 SGHVS, CDR2 FQNEAQ. The CDR3 sequence: CASSYIHWDRERYGYTF. The CDR3, as DNA: TGTGCCAGCAGTTACATACATTGGGACAGGGAACGCTATGGCTACACCTTC.

The rearrangement links TRBV6-5 to TRBJ2-5; D is possibly TRBD2 (5 bases). Germline V lookup: CDR1 MNHEY, CDR2 SVGAGI. This CDR3 region has 14 residues. With 6 bases removed from V and 2 bases from J, the gap between germline ends came to 13 bases. The CDR3 region is CASRATGNQETQYF. The DNA for the CDR3 is TGTGCCAGCAGAGCGACCGGGAATCAAGAGACCCAGTACTTC.

The V call is TRBV7-2, the J call TRBJ2-7, with 7 nucleotides matching TRBD1. Germline V gene lookup returns CDR1 SGHTA and CDR2 FQGNSA. Losses at the gene ends were 0 bases for V and 1 base for J; bases not matched to a gene: 0. This CDR3 is 14 amino acids long. In DNA form, the CDR3 reads TGTGCCAGCAGCTTAGCGACAGGGTCCTACGAGCAGTACTTC. Translated: CASSLATGSYEQYF.

The chain combines TRBV4-1 with TRBJ1-1; D is unresolved. Trimming removed 0 bases from V and 2 bases from J, with 7 bases in between. The CDR3 sequence is 14 residues long. Germline V CDR1 and CDR2: MGHRA, YSYEKL. CDR3 bases: TGCGCCAGCAGCCAAGATCCGGGTAACACTGAAGCTTTCTTT. It translates to CASSQDPGNTEAFF.

The chain links TRBV4-3 to TRBJ2-1; TRBD1 might be the D (5 bases). V gave up 0 bases and J gave up 6 bases, with 9 bases separating them. The CDR3 is 14 residues long. Germline V gene data show CDR1 as LGHNA and CDR2 as YSLEER. CDR3 region: CASSQDPRGNEQFF. DNA of the CDR3: TGCGCCAGCAGCCAAGATCCAAGGGGCAATGAGCAGTTCTTC.

The chain carries TRBV5-4 and TRBJ2-7; 11 nucleotides align to TRBD2. Unmatched junction bases numbered 14, after V lost 4 bases and J lost 2 bases. This CDR3 contains 18 residues. The germline V gene encodes CDR1 SGHNT and CDR2 YYREEE (reference sequence). The CDR3 is CASSPGTSGSRGTYEQYF. In DNA form, the CDR3 reads TGTGCCAGCAGCCCTGGGACTAGCGGAAGCAGAGGAACCTACGAGCAGTACTTC.

This chain joins TRBV19 and TRBJ2-1; 8 bases are shared with TRBD1. Per germline, CDR1 LNHDA and CDR2 SQIVND (reference sequence). The CDR3 extends over 16 amino acids. V lost 1 base, J lost 2 bases, and 4 bases stayed unmatched. The CDR3 loop is CASSIASGGPYNEQFF. The CDR3 coding sequence is TGTGCCAGTAGTATAGCCTCAGGGGGCCCCTACAATGAGCAGTTCTTC.

This chain uses TRBV5-5 with TRBJ1-6; tentative D call: TRBD1 (6 bases). Germline V gene data show CDR1 as SGHKS and CDR2 as YYEKEE (reference sequence). This CDR3 comprises 15 residues. Trimming left V 4 bases short and J 9 bases short, with 17 bases between. CDR3 DNA sequence: TGTGCCAGCAGCCGGGGTGGACAGACTATTTCACCCCTCCACTTT. It codes for CASSRGGQTISPLHF.

The rearrangement joins TRBV5-1 to TRBJ1-3; the D is unclear. V shed 1 base and J shed 4 bases, with 12 bases lying between them. CDR1 is SGHRS, CDR2 YFSETQ, per germline. The CDR3 sequence is 15 residues long. The CDR3 DNA reads as TGCGCCAGCAGCTTGCGTGCGGAATCGGGAAACACCATATATTTT. Amino acid sequence: CASSLRAESGNTIYF. Supplemented by reference TRBV5-1 and TRBJ1-3, the full variable domain reads KAGVTQTPRYLIKTRGQQVTLSCSPISGHRSVSWYQQTPGQGLQFLFEYFSETQRNKGNFPGRFSGRQFSNSRSEMNVSTLELGDSALYLCASSLRAESGNTIYFGEGSWLTVV.

The chain joins TRBV2 to TRBJ2-7, with 8 bases matching TRBD2. The CDR3 is 16 residues long. V trimming: 6 bases; J trimming: 2 bases; junction bases outside the gene matches: 12. The germline CDR1 and CDR2 sequences are SNHLY and FYNNEI. CDR3 sequence: CASSKARGLVTYEQYF. Written as DNA, the CDR3 is TGTGCCAGCAGCAAAGCCCGGGGACTAGTCACCTACGAGCAGTACTTC.

The CDR3 sequence: CASSARQGGTEAFF. CDR3 bases: TGTGCCAGCAGCGCCAGACAGGGAGGCACTGAAGCTTTCTTT. The V gene is TRBV9, the J gene TRBJ1-1; the match to TRBD1 covers 7 bases. The J segment lost 4 bases and the V segment lost 3 bases, leaving 6 bases of the junction unmatched. The CDR3 is 14 residues long. The germline CDR1 and CDR2 sequences are SGDLS and YYNGEE.

This chain uses TRBV11-3 with TRBJ2-1; 8 bases are shared with TRBD1. After removal of 5 bases from V and 7 bases from J, the junction contained 7 bases not matched to a gene. Germline CDR1 is SGHNT and CDR2 is YENEEA. This CDR3 spans 14 amino acids. CDR3 sequence: CASSPFGQGNEQFF. CDR3 in DNA: TGTGCCAGCAGCCCATTCGGACAGGGAAATGAGCAGTTCTTC.

The V gene is TRBV5-6, the J gene TRBJ1-3; TRBD1 is a possible D gene (6 bases). The CDR3 consists of 16 residues. In germline, CDR1 is SGHDT, CDR2 YYEEEE. With 1 base removed from V and 0 bases from J, the gap between germline ends came to 11 bases. CDR3 nucleotides: TGTGCCAGCAGCTTGATTGGGACACCCTCTGGAAACACCATATATTTT. Protein sequence: CASSLIGTPSGNTIYF.

J is TRBJ1-2 and V is TRBV30; 8 bases align to TRBD1. The germline gives CDR1 GTSNPN, CDR2 SVGIG (reference sequence). CDR3 length: 17 residues. The V gene end was trimmed by 2 bases and the J gene end by 4 bases; junction bases not matched to a gene: 15. CDR3 residues: CAWSPPGTGVSLYGYTF. CDR3 in DNA: TGTGCCTGGAGTCCGCCGGGGACAGGCGTCTCCCTCTATGGCTACACCTTC. The full variable domain, with the rest looked up from reference TRBV30 and TRBJ1-2, is SQTIHQWPATLVQPVGSPLSLECTVEGTSNPNLYWYRQAAGRGLQLLFYSVGIGQISSEVPQNLSASRPQDRQFILSSKKLLLSDSGFYLCAWSPPGTGVSLYGYTFGSGTRLTVV.

J is TRBJ1-1 and V is TRBV2; D is perhaps TRBD1 (6 bases). There are 15 residues in the CDR3. V was cut by 7 bases and J by 0 bases, with 15 bases left in between. Germline CDR1 and CDR2: SNHLY and FYNNEI. DNA of the CDR3: TGTGCCAGCACCACCGGACAGACCATGAACACTGAAGCTTTCTTT. Translation: CASTTGQTMNTEAFF.

The chain couples TRBV4-1 to TRBJ2-1; TRBD2 aligns across 11 bases. The CDR3 is 17 residues long. Germline-derived CDR1 and CDR2 are MGHRA and YSYEKL. V was clipped by 1 base and J by 4 bases; unmatched bases: 6. CDR3 sequence reads: CASSQGTSGSFYNEQFF. CDR3 DNA sequence: TGCGCCAGCAGCCAAGGGACTAGCGGGTCCTTTTACAATGAGCAGTTCTTC.

The CDR3 nucleotides are TGTGCCAGCCGGGGCGGGGTAGAGACCCAGTACTTC. Encoded protein: CASRGGVETQYF. J is TRBJ2-5 and V is TRBV7-2; weak D call: TRBD2 (6 bases). V lost 8 bases, J lost 4 bases, and 11 bases lay in between. CDR3 size: 12 residues. Germline V gene data show CDR1 as SGHTA and CDR2 as FQGNSA.

The chain carries TRBV5-6 and TRBJ2-1, with 13 bases lining up with TRBD2. This CDR3 spans 18 amino acids. V shed 1 base and J 8 bases; nucleotides not matched to a gene: 12. CDR1 is SGHDT, CDR2 YYEEEE, per germline. CDR3 in DNA: TGTGCCAGCAGCTTGTTATGGTCAGGGACTAGCGGGAACTATGAGCAGTTCTTC. Protein product: CASSLLWSGTSGNYEQFF. The entire variable domain, with the rest obtained from reference TRBV5-6 and TRBJ2-1, is as follows: DAGVTQSPTHLIKTRGQQVTLRCSPKSGHDTVSWYQQALGQGPQFIFQYYEEEERQRGNFPDRFSGHQFPNYSSELNVNALLLGDSALYLCASSLLWSGTSGNYEQFFGPGTRLTVL.

V and J are TRBV30 and TRBJ2-7, with D tentatively TRBD1 (6 bases). The germline gives CDR1 GTSNPN, CDR2 SVGIG (reference sequence). With 0 bases removed from V and 4 bases from J, the gap between germline ends came to 10 bases. The CDR3 covers 13 residues. This CDR3 reads CAWSVPRGYEQYF. The CDR3 DNA is TGTGCCTGGAGTGTACCTAGGGGGTACGAGCAGTACTTC.

Points on this clone: Other nucleotide sequences in the sample specify the same CDR3. The V gene is TRBV7-6, the J gene TRBJ1-1; D call uncertain. The V end lost 5 bases, the J end lost 4 bases, and 11 bases lay between the germline ends. CDR3 size: 13 residues. Germline CDR1 SGHVS, CDR2 FNYEAQ. The DNA for the CDR3 is TGTGCCAGCAGCCCTCCTCAAGCCACTGAAGCTTTCTTT. Translation gives CASSPPQATEAFF.

The CDR3 DNA sequence: TGTGCCAGCAGCTTAGACAGGGGGGGTTCGGAAGGCTACACCTTC. Its protein product is CASSLDRGGSEGYTF. The chain couples TRBV7-9 to TRBJ1-2, with 8 bases fitting TRBD1. CDR3 length: 15 residues. V lost 1 base and J lost 8; bases outside the gene matches: 9. Germline V gene lookup returns CDR1 SEHNR and CDR2 FQNEAQ (reference sequence).

The chain couples TRBV19 to TRBJ2-1; 7 bases map to TRBD2. The germline CDR1 and CDR2 sequences are LNHDA and SQIVND (reference sequence). The CDR3 sequence is 14 residues long. The V and J ends lost 6 bases and 4 bases, in that order; junction bases with no gene match: 6. The CDR3 sequence: CASRRSGTYNEQFF. In nucleotides, the CDR3 is TGTGCCAGTAGGCGAAGCGGGACTTACAATGAGCAGTTCTTC.

The rearrangement links TRBV25-1 to TRBJ1-1; D perhaps matches TRBD1 (6 bases). The CDR3 sequence is 11 residues long. V lost 10 bases and J lost 8, with 14 bases in between. Germline loops: CDR1 MGHDK, CDR2 SYGVNS. The CDR3 DNA reads as TGTGCCACCCTACTCAGGGGAGAAGCTTTCTTT. Translating it yields CATLLRGEAFF.

V and J are TRBV5-4 and TRBJ2-1; TRBD2 matches 7 bases. Trimming took 0 bases from V and 0 from J; bases not matched to a gene: 3. This CDR3 has 16 residues. Germline-derived CDR1 and CDR2 are SGHNT and YYREEE (reference sequence). CDR3 in DNA: TGTGCCAGCAGCTTGGCCGGCGGGAGCTCCTACAATGAGCAGTTCTTC. This codes for CASSLAGGSSYNEQFF.

This chain uses TRBV9 with TRBJ2-7, with D possibly matching TRBD2 (6 bases). CDR1 and CDR2 (germline): SGDLS, YYNGEE. This CDR3 has 16 residues. Between the trimmed V and J ends, which lost 0 bases and 0 bases, there was a span of 13 bases. The DNA of the CDR3 is TGTGCCAGCAGCGTAGCAGCACTAGCAGGCTCCTACGAGCAGTACTTC. Protein: CASSVAALAGSYEQYF.

The chain employs TRBV6-5 and TRBJ2-6; TRBD2 agrees at 7 bases. The CDR3 consists of 13 residues. V was pared by 9 bases and J by 2 bases, with 1 base of the junction left unmatched. Germline-derived CDR1 and CDR2 are MNHEY and SVGAGI. For the CDR3, the DNA is TGTGCCAGTCGGGGGGCTGGGGCCAACGTCCTGACTTTC. Its protein product is CASRGAGANVLTF.

The V call is TRBV2, the J call TRBJ2-2; D is unclear. Trimming stripped 6 bases from V and 3 bases from J, with 2 bases between. The CDR3 covers 11 residues. CDR1 is SNHLY and CDR2 is FYNNEI in the germline V gene. CDR3 sequence: CASSYTGELFF. The CDR3 DNA reads as TGTGCCAGCAGCTACACCGGGGAGCTGTTTTTT.

The chain combines TRBV2 with TRBJ1-3; D is perhaps TRBD1 (6 bases). V gave up 1 base and J gave up 4 bases, with 11 bases separating them. This CDR3 has 15 amino acids. Germline V gene data show CDR1 as SNHLY and CDR2 as FYNNEI. The CDR3 loop is CASSEVTGPGNTIYF. In DNA, the CDR3 is TGTGCCAGCAGTGAAGTTACAGGGCCAGGAAACACCATATATTTT. Complete variable domain (other parts from reference TRBV2 and TRBJ1-3): EPEVTQTPSHQVTQMGQEVILRCVPISNHLYFYWYRQILGQKVEFLVSFYNNEISEKSEIFDDQFSVERPDGSNFTLKIRSTKLEDSAMYFCASSEVTGPGNTIYFGEGSWLTVV.

The rearrangement uses TRBV6-1 and TRBJ2-7; 7 nucleotides agree with TRBD1. V shed 4 bases and J 2 bases; nucleotides not matched to a gene: 2. CDR3 length: 13 residues. Germline V gene data show CDR1 as MNHNS and CDR2 as SASEGT. CDR3 nucleotides: TGTGCCAGCAGTGGGGGACAGCCCTACGAGCAGTACTTC. It is translated as CASSGGQPYEQYF.

The V gene is TRBV7-2, the J gene TRBJ2-3, with 7 bases fitting TRBD1. This CDR3 is built from 14 residues. The V segment lost 3 bases and the J segment 4 bases; nucleotides outside the gene matches: 4. Germline assignment: CDR1 SGHTA and CDR2 FQGNSA. Here the CDR3 DNA reads TGTGCCAGCAGCTTCGACAGGGTGGCAGATACGCAGTATTTT. This sequence encodes CASSFDRVADTQYF.